These 10 T cell receptor beta chains originate from one sample sequenced in a study of control samples from healthy donors and cancer patients. The repertoire was sequenced with immunoSEQ multiplex PCR; TCRdb's copy has only in-frame clones and lacks some. The sample lists over 150,000 clones; about 90% were seen once. Material: blood. All receptors come from a woman in her thirties or forties in good health.

The chain uses TRBV19 and TRBJ1-4, with D unresolved. This CDR3 has 17 residues. Germline CDR1 is LNHDA and CDR2 is SQIVND (reference sequence). Trimming removed 4 bases from V and 7 bases from J, with 22 bases in between. The CDR3 coding sequence is TGTGCCAGTAGTAGGATGGACGGGCCCAGAGGTGGTGAAAAACTGTTTTTT. Its protein is CASSRMDGPRGGEKLFF.

This chain uses TRBV5-1 with TRBJ2-7; a possible D gene is TRBD2 (6 bases). This CDR3 is 12 amino acids long. V gave up 3 bases and J gave up 6 bases, with 10 bases separating them. Germline V gives CDR1 SGHRS, CDR2 YFSETQ. CDR3 sequence (DNA): TGCGCCAGCAGCTCCCCCGGGGGCGAGCAGTACTTC. This codes for CASSSPGGEQYF. Full variable domain (rest looked up from reference TRBV5-1 and TRBJ2-7): KAGVTQTPRYLIKTRGQQVTLSCSPISGHRSVSWYQQTPGQGLQFLFEYFSETQRNKGNFPGRFSGRQFSNSRSEMNVSTLELGDSALYLCASSSPGGEQYFGPGTRLTVT.

The genes are TRBV23-1 and TRBJ2-6, with no clear D. TRBV23-1 qualifies as an ORF whose function is uncertain. This CDR3 has 19 amino acids. V was shortened by 0 bases and J by 0 bases, with 15 bases between the two germline ends. CDR3 region: CASSQSLTDFLSGANVLTF. The CDR3 DNA follows: TGCGCCAGCAGTCAATCGCTAACCGACTTTCTCTCTGGGGCCAACGTCCTGACTTTC.

The V call is TRBV5-6, the J call TRBJ2-1; 7 bases map to TRBD2. J was trimmed by 6 bases and V by 4 bases; bases with no gene match: 13. The CDR3 runs 16 residues. From germline, CDR1 is SGHDT and CDR2 YYEEEE. The CDR3 here is CASSPRGGPESNEQFF. CDR3 sequence (DNA): TGTGCCAGCAGCCCGCGCGGGGGTCCCGAAAGCAATGAGCAGTTCTTC.

This chain connects TRBV14 to TRBJ2-5; no clear D. V lost 4 bases to trimming and J lost 3 bases, with 6 bases between them. Germline CDR1 and CDR2: SGHDN and FVKESK. CDR3 length: 12 amino acids. CDR3 sequence (DNA): TGTGCCAGCAGCCGCGGAAAAGAGACCCAGTACTTC. Encoded protein: CASSRGKETQYF.

The chain links TRBV6-5 to TRBJ2-5, with TRBD2 matching over 8 bases. The trim removed 6 bases at V and 5 bases at J, leaving 11 bases unmatched. Per the germline V gene, CDR1 is MNHEY and CDR2 is SVGAGI. CDR3 length equals 15 residues. CDR3 amino acids: CASRGAGGVEETQYF. The CDR3 DNA sequence: TGTGCCAGCAGGGGAGCCGGGGGGGTAGAGGAGACCCAGTACTTC.

This clone appeared once. The chain uses TRBV7-2 and TRBJ1-2, with TRBD1 matching 7 bases. With 2 bases clipped from V and 3 bases from J, the junction kept 0 bases outside the gene matches. CDR3 length: 13 residues. CDR1 SGHTA and CDR2 FQGNSA come from the germline V gene. Here the CDR3 DNA reads TGTGCCAGCAGCTTAAGGGGGCACTATGGCTACACCTTC. Translating it yields CASSLRGHYGYTF.

This chain links TRBV29-1 with TRBJ1-2, with D possibly matching TRBD1 (6 bases). CDR1 is SQVTM, CDR2 ANQGSEA, per germline. The CDR3 totals 12 residues. The V end lost 5 bases, the J end lost 5 bases, and 12 bases lay between the germline ends. CDR3 amino acids: CSVSGHGYGYTF. Here the CDR3 DNA reads TGCAGCGTTTCGGGACACGGATATGGCTACACCTTC.

The chain uses TRBV12-3 or TRBV12-4 and TRBJ1-1; D is unresolved. V lost 5 bases and J 4 bases, leaving 11 bases between the germline ends. This CDR3 comprises 13 residues. The CDR3 nucleotides read TGTGCCAGCAGTCGAATATCCGGCACTGAAGCTTTCTTT. This encodes CASSRISGTEAFF.

The CDR3 region is CASSGGQHTEAFF. The CDR3, as DNA: TGTGCCAGCAGTGGAGGACAACACACTGAAGCTTTCTTT. The V call is TRBV6-4, the J call TRBJ1-1; maybe TRBD1 (5 bases). CDR3 length: 13 residues. V was shortened by 4 bases and J by 3 bases, with 9 bases between the two germline ends. Germline CDR1 MRHNA, CDR2 SNTAGT.